This T cell receptor beta chain was identified during a study of blood T cell repertoires in COVID-19. Germline-derived CDR1 and CDR2 are LGHNA and YNFKEQ. This CDR3 region has 13 residues. The germline V and J ends were trimmed by 0 bases and 5 bases, with 7 bases remaining between them. Clones were read by immunoSEQ multiplex PCR, and TCRdb kept only the in-frame ones, dropping some. Of some 290,000 clones listed, 90% to 95% were seen once; the top ten hold roughly 3.9%. Exposed volunteers were people who met a COVID-19 case within 2 weeks before study entry. Sequenced sample: PBMCs or T cells enriched from blood (not recorded which). The rearrangement links TRBV4-2 to TRBJ1-1; D is unclear. This clonotype was sampled from a woman in her 30s who had been exposed to COVID-19. CDR3 loop: CASSQDLLTEAFF. CDR3 nucleotides: TGTGCCAGCAGCCAAGATCTGCTAACTGAAGCTTTCTTT.